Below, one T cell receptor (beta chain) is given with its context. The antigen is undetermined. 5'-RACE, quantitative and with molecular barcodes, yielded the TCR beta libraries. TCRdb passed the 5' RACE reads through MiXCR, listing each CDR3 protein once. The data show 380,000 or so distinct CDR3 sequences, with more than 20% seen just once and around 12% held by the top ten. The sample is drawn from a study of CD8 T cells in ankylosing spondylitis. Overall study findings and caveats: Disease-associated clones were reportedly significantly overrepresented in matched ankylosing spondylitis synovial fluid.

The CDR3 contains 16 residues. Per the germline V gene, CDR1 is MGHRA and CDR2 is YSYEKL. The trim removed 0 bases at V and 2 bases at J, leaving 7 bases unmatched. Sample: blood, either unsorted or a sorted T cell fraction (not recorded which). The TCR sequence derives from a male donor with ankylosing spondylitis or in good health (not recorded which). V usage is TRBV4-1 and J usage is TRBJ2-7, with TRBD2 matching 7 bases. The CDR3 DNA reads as TGCGCCAGCAGCCAAGATGCTAGCGGCGACACCTACGAGCAGTACTTC. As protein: CASSQDASGDTYEQYF.